This is a list of T cell receptor beta chains from one sample in a study of CD4 and CD8 cells across lung adenocarcinoma regions. TCRdb processed the PCR reads anew with MiXCR; each CDR3 protein has one entry. In the table there are 5,200 or so distinct CDR3 sequences, around 49% of which are singletons. Sequenced material: CD8+ T cells from the margin of a lung tumor. The receptors originated from a male donor with lung adenocarcinoma. The CD4 and CD8 labels of this study may be unreliable. Both conserved end residues are part of each CDR3. The order of the fields is clone size, D gene, V gene, J gene, CDR3 DNA, CDR3 protein. The D gene is left open where the match is weak. The size field is filled for only some rows; it gives once, few, many or a size class.

clone size: many
D gene: TRBD1
V gene: TRBV12-5
J gene: TRBJ2-3
CDR3 DNA: TGTGCTAGTGGATTAGGACAGGGGCCAAGTTCTGCGCAGTATTTT
CDR3 protein: CASGLGQGPSSAQYF

clone size: .
D gene: TRBD2
V gene: TRBV6-1
J gene: TRBJ2-5
CDR3 DNA: TGTGCCAGCAGTGAATGGGACTACCACCAAGAGACCCAGTACTTC
CDR3 protein: CASSEWDYHQETQYF

clone size: .
D gene: .
V gene: TRBV6-1
J gene: TRBJ2-5
CDR3 DNA: TGTGCCAGCAGCCCTTGGGGGGCCGGGGAGACCCAGTACTTC
CDR3 protein: CASSPWGAGETQYF

clone size: medium-sized
D gene: TRBD1
V gene: TRBV6-1
J gene: TRBJ2-7
CDR3 DNA: TGTGCCGCCACCAGGGACAGCGACTTCTACGAGCAGTACTTC
CDR3 protein: CAATRDSDFYEQYF

clone size: .
D gene: TRBD2
V gene: TRBV7-6
J gene: TRBJ2-5
CDR3 DNA: TGTGCCAGCAGCTTGGGGGTGGGGGGGGGTAACCGAGAGACCCAGTACTTC
CDR3 protein: CASSLGVGGGNRETQYF

clone size: .
D gene: .
V gene: TRBV9
J gene: TRBJ2-1
CDR3 DNA: TGTGCCAGCAGCACCCAACAGCTTTCCAATGAGCAGTTCTTC
CDR3 protein: CASSTQQLSNEQFF

clone size: .
D gene: .
V gene: TRBV11-2
J gene: TRBJ2-5
CDR3 DNA: TGTGCCAGCAACCCAGGGGGGGGTCCTCAAGAGACCCAGTACTTC
CDR3 protein: CASNPGGGPQETQYF

clone size: once
D gene: .
V gene: TRBV10-1
J gene: TRBJ2-3
CDR3 DNA: TGCGCCAGCAGTGAGTCTACTAGCAGCCGCACAGATACGCAGTATTTT
CDR3 protein: CASSESTSSRTDTQYF

clone size: .
D gene: .
V gene: TRBV11-1
J gene: TRBJ1-1
CDR3 DNA: TGTGCCAGCAGCTTAGCCGGGGATACTGAAGCTTTCTTT
CDR3 protein: CASSLAGDTEAFF

clone size: few
D gene: .
V gene: TRBV6-1
J gene: TRBJ1-6
CDR3 DNA: TGTGCCAGCAGACCGGCCAGGGATAATTCACCCCTCCACTTT
CDR3 protein: CASRPARDNSPLHF

clone size: .
D gene: TRBD1
V gene: TRBV19
J gene: TRBJ1-5
CDR3 DNA: TGTGCGACAGGGGCAGGCAATCAGCCCCAGCATTTT
CDR3 protein: CATGAGNQPQHF

clone size: .
D gene: TRBD1
V gene: TRBV4-1
J gene: TRBJ1-2
CDR3 DNA: TGCGCCAGCAGCCTAAGGGACAGGACAGGCGACTACACCTTC
CDR3 protein: CASSLRDRTGDYTF

clone size: .
D gene: .
V gene: TRBV7-3
J gene: TRBJ2-3
CDR3 DNA: TGTGCCAGCAGCATTACGGGGGCCCGGAGCACAGATACGCAGTATTTT
CDR3 protein: CASSITGARSTDTQYF

clone size: few
D gene: .
V gene: TRBV6-1
J gene: TRBJ2-3
CDR3 DNA: TGTGCCAGCAGCCTCCGACAGGGAGGGTCAGATACGCAGTATTTT
CDR3 protein: CASSLRQGGSDTQYF

clone size: .
D gene: .
V gene: TRBV4-2
J gene: TRBJ2-1
CDR3 DNA: TGTGCCAGCAGCCAAGGTTTAGTCCACCCCAATGAGCAGTTCTTC
CDR3 protein: CASSQGLVHPNEQFF

clone size: .
D gene: .
V gene: TRBV10-1
J gene: TRBJ2-1
CDR3 DNA: TGCGCCAGCAGTGAGTCGCGGGCGTCAAATGCGCAGTATTTC
CDR3 protein: CASSESRASNAQYF

clone size: medium-sized
D gene: .
V gene: TRBV10-1
J gene: TRBJ2-5
CDR3 DNA: TGCGCCAGCAGTGAGGGGACTCAAGAGACCCAGTACTTC
CDR3 protein: CASSEGTQETQYF

clone size: few
D gene: .
V gene: TRBV4-1
J gene: TRBJ2-6
CDR3 DNA: TGCGCCAGCAGCCAAGTAGGTTTGACTAACTCTGGGGCCAACGTCCTGACTTTC
CDR3 protein: CASSQVGLTNSGANVLTF

clone size: .
D gene: TRBD2
V gene: TRBV10-1
J gene: TRBJ2-5
CDR3 DNA: TGCGCCAGCAGTGAGTCGGGGACTAGCGGGAGACAAGAGACCCAGTACTTC
CDR3 protein: CASSESGTSGRQETQYF

clone size: .
D gene: TRBD1
V gene: TRBV6-1
J gene: TRBJ2-1
CDR3 DNA: TGTGCCAGCAGTGAAGACGCAGGGACAGGGGGCGACGAGCAGTTCTTC
CDR3 protein: CASSEDAGTGGDEQFF

clone size: medium-sized
D gene: TRBD1
V gene: TRBV6-5
J gene: TRBJ2-5
CDR3 DNA: TGTGCCAGCAGTTTACAGGGGGACCACCAAGAGACCCAGTACTTC
CDR3 protein: CASSLQGDHQETQYF

clone size: many
D gene: .
V gene: TRBV10-1
J gene: TRBJ2-1
CDR3 DNA: TGCGCCAGCAGTGCCCATAGATACAATGAGCAGTTCTTC
CDR3 protein: CASSAHRYNEQFF

clone size: .
D gene: .
V gene: TRBV7-2
J gene: TRBJ2-4
CDR3 DNA: TGTGCCAGGAGCTTAGGGGGGGGGGAACAAAACATTCAGTACTTC
CDR3 protein: CARSLGGGEQNIQYF

clone size: .
D gene: TRBD1
V gene: TRBV6-1
J gene: TRBJ2-1
CDR3 DNA: TGTGCCAGCCCCGATCGTTCAGGGGGTAAGGCCTACAATGAGCAGTTCTTC
CDR3 protein: CASPDRSGGKAYNEQFF

clone size: many
D gene: TRBD2
V gene: TRBV6-1
J gene: TRBJ2-1
CDR3 DNA: TGTGCCAGCAGACCCTTTCTAGCGGGGGTTTACAATGAGCAGTTCTTC
CDR3 protein: CASRPFLAGVYNEQFF

clone size: many
D gene: TRBD1
V gene: TRBV10-2
J gene: TRBJ1-3
CDR3 DNA: TGCGCCAGCAGTGAAGGGACAGGGTCTGGAAACACCATATATTTT
CDR3 protein: CASSEGTGSGNTIYF

clone size: many
D gene: .
V gene: TRBV6-5
J gene: TRBJ2-7
CDR3 DNA: TGTGCCAGCAGTTTTCCCGAAGGGGACGAGCAGTACTTC
CDR3 protein: CASSFPEGDEQYF

clone size: .
D gene: .
V gene: TRBV27
J gene: TRBJ2-1
CDR3 DNA: TGTGCCACACTCGCGGAGGGCCCAGGTACGCAGTTCTTC
CDR3 protein: CATLAEGPGTQFF

clone size: .
D gene: .
V gene: TRBV6-5
J gene: TRBJ2-7
CDR3 DNA: TGTGCCAGCACTTGGCAACAGGGATTCCACGAGCAGTACTTC
CDR3 protein: CASTWQQGFHEQYF

clone size: many
D gene: TRBD1
V gene: TRBV6-5
J gene: TRBJ1-2
CDR3 DNA: TGTGCCAGCAGTTTCTGGTACAGTGTTCGGCAGGGGGTTGAGGGCTACACCTTC
CDR3 protein: CASSFWYSVRQGVEGYTF

clone size: .
D gene: .
V gene: TRBV6-1
J gene: TRBJ1-5
CDR3 DNA: TGTGCCAGCAAGATGGCGGTCAATCAGCCCCAGCATTTT
CDR3 protein: CASKMAVNQPQHF

clone size: few
D gene: .
V gene: TRBV4-1
J gene: TRBJ2-1
CDR3 DNA: TGCGCCAGCAGTCGAACTAGTTCCTCCTACAATGAGCAGTTCTTC
CDR3 protein: CASSRTSSSYNEQFF

clone size: many
D gene: .
V gene: TRBV11-2
J gene: TRBJ2-5
CDR3 DNA: TGTGCCAGCAGACCCCAAGCGGTTCAAGAGACCCAGTACTTC
CDR3 protein: CASRPQAVQETQYF

clone size: few
D gene: .
V gene: TRBV6-1
J gene: TRBJ2-7
CDR3 DNA: TGTGCCAGCATGAGAACCTACGAGCAGTACTTC
CDR3 protein: CASMRTYEQYF

clone size: .
D gene: .
V gene: TRBV6-1
J gene: TRBJ2-5
CDR3 DNA: TGTGCCAGCAGTGAACGGGAGCAAGAGACCCAGTACTTC
CDR3 protein: CASSEREQETQYF

clone size: once
D gene: .
V gene: TRBV20-1
J gene: TRBJ2-3
CDR3 DNA: TGCAGTGCTAGACATCGAGGGGGAGCCGCAGATACGCAGTATTTT
CDR3 protein: CSARHRGGAADTQYF